This T cell receptor beta chain was identified during a study of radiotherapy plus CTLA-4 blockade in lung cancer. On the study more broadly: Disease control was seen in 30% to 35% of patients, objective responses in approximately 20%. Study-wide points: After radiotherapy and ipilimumab, tumor-derived clones expanded in peripheral blood.

Profiling relied on immunoSEQ multiplex PCR, and the TCRdb table lists in-frame clones only, not all of them. The data show more than 100,000 clones, about 87% seen once. The sample holds one count of this clone. Its antigen remains unidentified. V dropped 0 bases and J dropped 4; count of bases not matched to a gene: 21. The germline V gene encodes CDR1 LGHNA and CDR2 YNFKEQ. This CDR3 spans 21 amino acids. Patients in the study, people with chemo-refractory metastatic non-small-cell lung cancer, received focal radiation plus ipilimumab CTLA-4 blockade. The sample in question was peripheral blood, obtained from a patient treated with radiotherapy plus ipilimumab. The source of this sequence is a human donor with non-small cell lung cancer that progressed on radiotherapy plus ipilimumab. This sequence joins TRBV4-2 and TRBJ2-3; 8 nucleotides line up with TRBD2. CDR3 sequence (DNA): TGTGCCAGCAGCCAAGAAGTGCGGACTAGCACCACGCACGGGTATGCAGATACGCAGTATTTT. The encoded protein is CASSQEVRTSTTHGYADTQYF.